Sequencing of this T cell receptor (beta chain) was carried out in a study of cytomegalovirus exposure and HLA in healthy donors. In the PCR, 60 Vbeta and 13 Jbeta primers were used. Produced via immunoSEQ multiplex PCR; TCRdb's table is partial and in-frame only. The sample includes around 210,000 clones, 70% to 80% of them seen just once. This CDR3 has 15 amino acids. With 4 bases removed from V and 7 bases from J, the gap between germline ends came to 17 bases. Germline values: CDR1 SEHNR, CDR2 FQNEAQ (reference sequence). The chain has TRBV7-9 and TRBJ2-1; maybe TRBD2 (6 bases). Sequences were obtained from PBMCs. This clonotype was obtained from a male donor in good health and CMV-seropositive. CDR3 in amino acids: CASSWWTGEENEQFF. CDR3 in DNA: TGTGCCAGCAGCTGGTGGACGGGAGAGGAGAATGAGCAGTTCTTC.